This T cell receptor beta chain was profiled in a study of blood T cell repertoires in COVID-19. The CDR3 extends over 14 amino acids. CDR1 MNHEY and CDR2 SMNVEV come from the germline V gene (reference sequence). Trimming shortened V by 3 bases and J by 3 bases, and 12 bases separated the two germline ends. Source study methods: Scientists estimated how many nucleated cells there were by amplifying reference gene primers. Profiled with immunoSEQ multiplex PCR; TCRdb holds only in-frame clones, not every one. The D gene and trimming were derived from the DNA, and the V and J assignments and clone size from that table. The data hold around 120,000 clones, with 70% to 90% observed a single time.

The sequence derives from a human donor in a cohort sampled during active COVID-19. The rearrangement joins TRBV27 to TRBJ2-7; possible D gene TRBD2, 6 bases. The specimen sequenced was peripheral blood. The CDR3 protein is CASSLGGADYEQYF. CDR3 bases: TGTGCCAGCAGTTTGGGCGGGGCGGACTACGAGCAGTACTTC.